A single sample gave rise to the 27 T cell receptor beta chains below, sequenced in a study of shared clonotypes between healthy human individuals. The data were produced by immunoSEQ multiplex PCR, yet TCRdb's version contains in-frame clones alone and is incomplete. The sample includes 2.5 million or so clones, 85% to 95% seen only once; the top ten take around 0.14%. Sample: naive CD4+ T cells sorted from blood. Stated subset: CD45RA+ positively selected. These receptors were collected from a man aged 18 to 29 in good health.

This chain connects TRBV13 to TRBJ2-7, with TRBD2 as a possible D gene (6 bases). CDR3 size: 19 residues. V gave up 1 base and J gave up 1 base, with 23 bases separating them. The germline V gene has CDR1 PRHDT and CDR2 FYEKMQ (reference sequence). The CDR3 nucleotides are TGTGCCAGCAGCTTAGAGCTCGGGGGTACTTCTAAAGGATCCTACGAGCAGTACTTC. Translation gives CASSLELGGTSKGSYEQYF.

This clone was picked up one time. The V and J genes are TRBV5-1 and TRBJ1-4, with 7 bases aligning to TRBD1. Germline lookup yields CDR1 SGHRS and CDR2 YFSETQ. The trim removed 5 bases at V and 7 bases at J, leaving 11 bases unmatched. The CDR3 sequence is 15 residues long. The CDR3 is CASRKTGDSGEKLFF. In DNA form, the CDR3 reads TGCGCCAGCAGGAAAACAGGGGATTCGGGTGAAAAACTGTTTTTT.

Of note for this clone: The junction does not match germline at one end; this may be a read error. In the same sample, other DNA sequences code for this CDR3. The gene calls are TRBV7-9 and TRBJ1-1; D is perhaps TRBD1 (5 bases). The CDR3 is 12 residues long. Germline values: CDR1 SEHNR, CDR2 FQNEAQ (reference sequence). This chain's CDR3 is CASRRDFLGAFF. Written as DNA, the CDR3 is TGTGCCAGCAGGCGGGACTTCTTAGGCGCTTTCTTC.

The rearrangement joins TRBV6-1 to TRBJ2-6; D gene unclear. Deletions cut 10 bases from V and 1 base from J, with 8 bases between. This CDR3 has 13 residues. CDR1 and CDR2 (germline): MNHNS, SASEGT. The CDR3 sequence is CATVESGANVLTF. DNA for the CDR3: TGTGCCACAGTGGAATCTGGGGCCAACGTCCTGACTTTC.

V and J are TRBV7-2 and TRBJ1-4; D perhaps matches TRBD1 (6 bases). In germline, CDR1 is SGHTA, CDR2 FQGNSA. Trimming shortened V by 1 base and J by 4 bases, and 10 bases separated the two germline ends. The CDR3 is 15 residues long. This CDR3 reads CASSLGQVLNEKLFF. The CDR3 bases are TGTGCCAGCAGCTTAGGACAGGTTCTTAATGAAAAACTGTTTTTT. The full variable domain, rest sourced from reference TRBV7-2 and TRBJ1-4, is GAGVSQSPSNKVTEKGKDVELRCDPISGHTALYWYRQSLGQGLEFLIYFQGNSAPDKSGLPSDRFSAERTGGSVSTLTIQRTQQEDSAVYLCASSLGQVLNEKLFFGSGTQLSVL.

This sequence joins TRBV6-1 and TRBJ1-5; no definite D call. This CDR3 contains 14 residues. V lost 6 bases and J 3 bases, leaving 12 bases between the germline ends. CDR1 and CDR2 (germline): MNHNS, SASEGT. CDR3 residues: CASSWAADNQPQHF. The CDR3 DNA reads as TGTGCCAGCAGCTGGGCAGCCGACAATCAGCCCCAGCATTTT.

The chain employs TRBV5-4 and TRBJ1-4; TRBD1 matches at 8 bases. The CDR3 runs to 14 residues. The ends lost 4 bases at V and 6 bases at J; junction bases unmatched: 5. CDR1 SGHNT and CDR2 YYREEE come from the germline V gene (reference sequence). DNA of the CDR3: TGTGCCAGCAGCGCCAGGGGGCAGGATGAAAAACTGTTTTTT. Its translation is CASSARGQDEKLFF.

The table lists this clone with a few counts. This chain links TRBV28 with TRBJ1-6; D call uncertain. The V and J ends lost 0 bases and 10 bases respectively, with 4 bases between them. The CDR3 covers 12 residues. CDR1 and CDR2 (germline): MDHEN, SYDVKM. Here the CDR3 reads CASSLWGSPLHF. The CDR3 coding sequence is TGTGCCAGCAGTTTATGGGGATCACCCCTCCACTTT.

The chain links TRBV5-6 to TRBJ2-5; 15 bases fit TRBD2. The CDR3 sequence is 16 residues long. V trimming: 5 bases; J trimming: 5 bases; junction bases outside the gene matches: 7. Germline CDR1 SGHDT, CDR2 YYEEEE. This chain's CDR3 is CASRRGLAGGEETQYF. The CDR3 DNA sequence: TGTGCCAGCAGACGGGGACTAGCGGGAGGTGAGGAGACCCAGTACTTC.

For the CDR3, the DNA is TGCGCCAGCAGCCGCGGGAATACAGGGGGCACTGAAGCTTTCTTT. Residues: CASSRGNTGGTEAFF. V usage is TRBV5-1 and J usage is TRBJ1-1; 8 nucleotides line up with TRBD1. This CDR3 is 15 amino acids long. Germline trimming cut 4 bases from V and 4 bases from J; bases unmatched to any gene: 9. Germline CDR1 and CDR2: SGHRS and YFSETQ. The whole variable domain, remainder taken from reference TRBV5-1 and TRBJ1-1, is KAGVTQTPRYLIKTRGQQVTLSCSPISGHRSVSWYQQTPGQGLQFLFEYFSETQRNKGNFPGRFSGRQFSNSRSEMNVSTLELGDSALYLCASSRGNTGGTEAFFGQGTRLTVV.

The genes are TRBV2 and TRBJ1-1, with TRBD1 identical over 7 bases. CDR1 and CDR2 from the germline V gene are SNHLY and FYNNEI. J gave up 2 bases and V 6 bases, and 9 bases lay outside the gene matches. The CDR3 has 15 amino acids. The CDR3 reads CASRGGQALNTEAFF. CDR3 in DNA: TGTGCCAGCAGAGGAGGACAGGCCCTAAACACTGAAGCTTTCTTT.

The gene calls are TRBV7-9 and TRBJ1-1, with 8 bases matching TRBD1. Germline CDR1 SEHNR, CDR2 FQNEAQ (reference sequence). CDR3 length: 15 residues. V was pared by 2 bases and J by 4 bases, with 6 bases of the junction left unmatched. The CDR3 DNA reads as TGTGCCAGCAGCTTAAAGGCCGGGACAGGCACTGAAGCTTTCTTT. Translating it yields CASSLKAGTGTEAFF.

The chain joins TRBV6-5 to TRBJ1-2; 7 bases line up with TRBD1. V lost 3 bases and J lost 2; bases outside the gene matches: 6. This CDR3 spans 15 amino acids. Germline CDR1 reads MNHEY; CDR2 reads SVGAGI. In DNA form, the CDR3 reads TGTGCCAGCAGTTATGAAGGGGGCAGGAACTATGGCTACACCTTC. It translates to CASSYEGGRNYGYTF.

V is TRBV5-1 and J is TRBJ2-7; D may match TRBD1 or TRBD2 (6 bases each). The ends were cut back, 0 bases at V and 1 base at J, with 11 bases in the middle. This CDR3 contains 15 residues. Germline CDR1 reads SGHRS; CDR2 reads YFSETQ. The CDR3 sequence: CASSLEGGASYEQYF. The CDR3 DNA sequence: TGCGCCAGCAGCTTGGAGGGGGGCGCGTCCTACGAGCAGTACTTC.

The CDR3 protein is CASSLGGWVNYGYTF. The CDR3 bases are TGTGCCAGCAGTCTCGGGGGCTGGGTGAACTATGGCTACACCTTC. The V and J genes are TRBV11-2 and TRBJ1-2, with D possibly being TRBD1 (6 bases). Trimming pared 6 bases from V and 2 bases from J, leaving 16 bases between. The V gene's germline CDR1 is SGHAT and CDR2 FQNNGV. The CDR3 is 15 amino acids. Variable domain in full (rest from reference TRBV11-2 and TRBJ1-2): EAGVAQSPRYKIIEKRQSVAFWCNPISGHATLYWYQQILGQGPKLLIQFQNNGVVDDSQLPKDRFSAERLKGVDSTLKIQPAKLEDSAVYLCASSLGGWVNYGYTFGSGTRLTVV.

The genes are TRBV18 and TRBJ2-1; D is possibly TRBD2 (5 bases). The CDR3 is made up of 17 amino acids. Trimming left V 6 bases short and J 7 bases short, with 25 bases between. CDR1 and CDR2 (germline): KGHSH, LQKENI. CDR3 loop: CASSPLIQSLAVNEQFF. As DNA, the CDR3 is TGTGCCAGCTCCCCCTTAATTCAATCGCTAGCCGTAAATGAGCAGTTCTTC. The whole variable domain, filled in from reference TRBV18 and TRBJ2-1, reads NAGVMQNPRHLVRRRGQEARLRCSPMKGHSHVYWYRQLPEEGLKFMVYLQKENIIDESGMPKERFSAEFPKEGPSILRIQQVVRGDSAAYFCASSPLIQSLAVNEQFFGPGTRLTVL.

This clone was seen more than once but under ten times. V and J are TRBV29-1 and TRBJ2-7; no clear D gene. Germline V lookup: CDR1 SQVTM, CDR2 ANQGSEA. V shed 0 bases and J shed 2 bases, with 17 bases lying between them. The CDR3 has 16 amino acids. Written as DNA, the CDR3 is TGCAGCGTTGAAGATGATCGGGTATGGGGTCCCTACGAGCAGTACTTC. It is translated as CSVEDDRVWGPYEQYF.

The rearrangement uses TRBV6-1 and TRBJ2-3; no definite D call. CDR3 length: 13 residues. Germline-derived CDR1 and CDR2 are MNHNS and SASEGT. Between the trimmed V and J ends, which lost 1 base and 3 bases, there was a span of 5 bases. CDR3 DNA sequence: TGTGCCAGCAGTGAAGTGACTACAGATACGCAGTATTTT. Translation: CASSEVTTDTQYF.

The chain links TRBV5-8 to TRBJ2-3; 7 nucleotides align to TRBD1. J was trimmed by 1 base and V by 0 bases; bases with no gene match: 2. The V gene's germline CDR1 is SGHTS and CDR2 YDEGEE. The CDR3 extends over 15 amino acids. This CDR3 is CASSLEGAGTDTQYF. CDR3 bases: TGTGCCAGCAGCTTGGAGGGGGCCGGCACAGATACGCAGTATTTT.

CDR3 sequence reads: CAWSPVPQTEQYF. The CDR3, as DNA: TGTGCCTGGAGCCCCGTACCTCAAACCGAGCAGTACTTC. The rearrangement joins TRBV30 to TRBJ2-5; the D is unclear. The J call may be mistaken, given a closer DNA end match to TRBJ2-7. Germline V lookup: CDR1 GTSNPN, CDR2 SVGIG (reference sequence). There are 13 residues in the CDR3.

About this clone: Other DNA sequences of this sample code for an identical CDR3. This chain connects TRBV9 to TRBJ2-3; D is unclear. V was clipped by 0 bases and J by 0 bases, with 5 bases between them. Germline CDR1 and CDR2: SGDLS and YYNGEE. The length of the CDR3 is 14 residues. The CDR3: CASSVEGSTDTQYF. CDR3 DNA: TGTGCCAGCAGCGTAGAAGGGAGCACAGATACGCAGTATTTT.

J is TRBJ2-7 and V is TRBV18; tentative D call: TRBD1 (6 bases). V was shortened by 5 bases and J by 0 bases, with 11 bases between the two germline ends. Germline V gene sequence: CDR1 KGHSH, CDR2 LQKENI. The CDR3 covers 14 residues. CDR3 loop: CASSADRLSYEQYF. The CDR3 nucleotides read TGTGCCAGCTCAGCGGACAGACTCTCCTACGAGCAGTACTTC.

Comment on this clone: Other nucleotide sequences in the sample specify the same CDR3. This chain connects TRBV6-5 to TRBJ1-1, with TRBD1 identical over 9 bases. The CDR3 covers 12 residues. Unmatched junction bases numbered 2, after V lost 6 bases and J lost 6 bases. Germline CDR1 reads MNHEY; CDR2 reads SVGAGI. In nucleotides, the CDR3 is TGTGCCAGCAGCCGGACAGGGGCTGAAGCTTTCTTT. Its translation is CASSRTGAEAFF.

On this clone itself: The sample contains more than one DNA sequence encoding this CDR3. The J gene is TRBJ2-7, the V gene TRBV5-1, with D hard to call. The V gene's germline CDR1 is SGHRS and CDR2 YFSETQ. Trimming shortened V by 2 bases and J by 0 bases, and 6 bases separated the two germline ends. This CDR3 comprises 13 residues. CDR3 DNA sequence: TGCGCCAGCAGCTTCGCCGGCTCCTACGAGCAGTACTTC. Translating gives CASSFAGSYEQYF.

The rearrangement uses TRBV9 and TRBJ2-5, with a tentative D call TRBD2 (6 bases). This CDR3 has 15 amino acids. Between the trimmed V and J ends, which lost 3 bases and 0 bases, there was a span of 12 bases. In germline, CDR1 is SGDLS, CDR2 YYNGEE. The CDR3 DNA sequence: TGTGCCAGCAGCGCGACTAGTTGGTACCAAGAGACCCAGTACTTC. Protein product: CASSATSWYQETQYF.

The rearrangement joins TRBV5-4 to TRBJ2-5; TRBD2 matches at 8 bases. The junction had 4 bases not matched to a gene; V was cut back by 0 bases and J by 0 bases. Germline-derived CDR1 and CDR2 are SGHNT and YYREEE (reference sequence). This CDR3 region has 16 residues. The CDR3 nucleotides are TGTGCCAGCAGCTTGGATGGCGGGAGGTACCAAGAGACCCAGTACTTC. Its protein is CASSLDGGRYQETQYF.

This chain links TRBV5-4 with TRBJ2-1, with 7 bases matching TRBD2. The trim removed 0 bases at V and 4 bases at J, leaving 7 bases unmatched. Germline lookup yields CDR1 SGHNT and CDR2 YYREEE (reference sequence). This CDR3 region has 16 residues. CDR3 sequence (DNA): TGTGCCAGCAGCTTGGGTGGGCTAGCGGAGTACAATGAGCAGTTCTTC. It encodes CASSLGGLAEYNEQFF.